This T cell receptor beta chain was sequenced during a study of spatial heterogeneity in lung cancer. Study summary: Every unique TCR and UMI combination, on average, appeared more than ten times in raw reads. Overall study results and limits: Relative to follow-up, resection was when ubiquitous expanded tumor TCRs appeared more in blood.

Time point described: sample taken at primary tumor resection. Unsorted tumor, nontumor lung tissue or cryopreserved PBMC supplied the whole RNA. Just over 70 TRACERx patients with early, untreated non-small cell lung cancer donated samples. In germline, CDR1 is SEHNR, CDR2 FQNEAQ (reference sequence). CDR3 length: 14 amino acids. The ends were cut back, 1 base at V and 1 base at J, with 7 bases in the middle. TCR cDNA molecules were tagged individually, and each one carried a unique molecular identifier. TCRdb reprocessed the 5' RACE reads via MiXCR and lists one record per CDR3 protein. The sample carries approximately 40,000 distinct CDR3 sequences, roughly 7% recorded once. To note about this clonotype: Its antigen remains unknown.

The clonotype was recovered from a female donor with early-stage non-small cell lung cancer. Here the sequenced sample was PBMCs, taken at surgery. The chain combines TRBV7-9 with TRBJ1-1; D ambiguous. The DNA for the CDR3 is TGTGCCAGCAGCTTAGAGATCAGGAACACTGAAGCTTTCTTT. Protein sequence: CASSLEIRNTEAFF.